This entry concerns a single T cell receptor beta chain. Its antigen is unidentified. The table came from immunoSEQ multiplex PCR; TCRdb's copy has only in-frame clones and leaves some out. The repertoire holds some 30,000 clones, with around four fifths as singletons. The entry originates in a study of early stage breast cancer tumors. Study as a whole: About 70% of the 16 invasive tumors were ER+, PR+ and HER2-.

The germline V gene has CDR1 SGHRS and CDR2 YFSETQ. CDR3 length equals 16 residues. V was pared by 0 bases and J by 6 bases, with 7 bases of the junction left unmatched. Points from the study as a whole: Compared with adjacent normal breast tissue, tumors showed roughly 2.5-fold greater T cell density and higher clonality.

Sequencing used blood. The receptor comes from a person aged 45 to 59 with breast cancer. The chain uses TRBV5-1 and TRBJ2-1, with 9 bases identical to TRBD1. DNA for the CDR3: TGCGCCAGCAGCTTGGAACAGGGGGCGAGAAGCAATGAGCAGTTCTTC. This encodes CASSLEQGARSNEQFF.